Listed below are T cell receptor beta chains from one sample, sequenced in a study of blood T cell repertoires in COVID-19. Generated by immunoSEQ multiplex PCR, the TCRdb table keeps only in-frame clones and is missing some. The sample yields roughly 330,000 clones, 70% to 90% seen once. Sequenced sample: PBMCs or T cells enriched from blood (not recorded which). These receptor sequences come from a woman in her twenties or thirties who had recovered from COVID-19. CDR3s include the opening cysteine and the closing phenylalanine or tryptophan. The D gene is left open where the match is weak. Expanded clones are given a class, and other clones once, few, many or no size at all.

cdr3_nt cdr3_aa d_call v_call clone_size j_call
TGTGCCAGCAGTGCTACAGGATCTTCGGGCTATGGCTACACCTTC CASSATGSSGYGYTF NA TRBV7-9 NA TRBJ1-2
TGTGCCAGCAGCCCCGGAGGCAGGACGAGCTCCTACGAGCAGTACTTC CASSPGGRTSSYEQYF NA TRBV9 NA TRBJ2-7
TGTGCCAGCAGCCCTCGCGGGGGGGCGGACCCAGATACGCAGTATTTT CASSPRGGADPDTQYF TRBD2 TRBV11-2 NA TRBJ2-3
TGTGCCAGCAGCTTGGGACTAGCGGGGGGGATTAGCTCCTACGAGCAGTACTTC CASSLGLAGGISSYEQYF TRBD2 TRBV5-4 NA TRBJ2-7
TGCGCCAGCAGCTTGTTAAGGACTAGCGGCGTCTACAATGAGCAGTTCTTC CASSLLRTSGVYNEQFF TRBD2 TRBV5-1 NA TRBJ2-1
TGTGCTAGTGGCCCGGGGGTGTTTGAAGAGACCCTGTACTTC CASGPGVFEETLYF NA TRBV12-5 NA TRBJ2-5
TGCGCCAGCAGCCAAGATCCCGGATTGAGAGGTTCACCCCTCCACTTT CASSQDPGLRGSPLHF NA TRBV4-1 NA TRBJ1-6
TGCGCCAGCAGCCCAGGCAGGGGACAGATTAATGAAAAACTGTTTTTT CASSPGRGQINEKLFF TRBD1 TRBV4-1 NA TRBJ1-4
TGTGCCAGCAGCCCCACCGGGACAGGGCACTACACCTTC CASSPTGTGHYTF TRBD1 TRBV5-5 NA TRBJ1-2
TGTGCCAGCAGTGCCCGGAGGGGAACTGAAGCTTTCTTT CASSARRGTEAFF NA TRBV25-1 NA TRBJ1-1
TGCGCCAGCAGCCAAGAGGGCAGTGAGCAGTTCTTC CASSQEGSEQFF NA TRBV4-1 NA TRBJ2-1
TGTGCCAGCAGTTACGAAGGGGTGGCGGGGGGCCTCTCCTACGAGCAGTACTTC CASSYEGVAGGLSYEQYF TRBD2 TRBV6-2/TRBV6-3 NA TRBJ2-7
TGTGCCAGCAGTTTACCGCTCCGGGACAGAGTATTT CASSLPLRDRVF TRBD1 TRBV28 NA TRBJ1-5
TGCGCCAGCAGCTTGGCCCCGGGCGAGCAGTACTTC CASSLAPGEQYF NA TRBV5-1 once TRBJ2-7
TGTGCCAGCAGTCCGGAGAAAGGGGGTAACTATGGCTACACCTTC CASSPEKGGNYGYTF NA TRBV27 NA TRBJ1-2
TGTGCCAGCAGCACACAGGGAGTCGGACCTAACTATGGCTACACCTTC CASSTQGVGPNYGYTF NA TRBV3-1/TRBV3-2 NA TRBJ1-2
TGCGCCAGCAGCTTGGTTGCAGGGGGCACTGAAGCTTTCTTT CASSLVAGGTEAFF TRBD1 TRBV5-1 NA TRBJ1-1
TGTGCCAGCTCACCACCGCGGGGGACGGAAGCTTTCTTT CASSPPRGTEAFF NA TRBV18 NA TRBJ1-1
TGTGCCAGCAGAAATTTACAGGGTATAAAGGAAGCTTTCTTT CASRNLQGIKEAFF NA TRBV2 few TRBJ1-1
TGTGCCAGCAGTTACGGAGCGCCCCCCCACAATGAGCAGTTCTTC CASSYGAPPHNEQFF NA TRBV6-5 NA TRBJ2-1
TGCGCCAGCAGCTCGGGTAGGGGACAGGGATACCCGACCGGGGAGCTGTTTTTT CASSSGRGQGYPTGELFF TRBD1 TRBV5-1 once TRBJ2-2
TGTGCCAGCAGCCCCAGGGGAACGGGGCGGGAGACCCAGTACTTC CASSPRGTGRETQYF NA TRBV9 NA TRBJ2-5
TGTGCCAGCAGCAGGGGGGAGACCCAGTACTTC CASSRGETQYF NA TRBV7-2 NA TRBJ2-5
TGTGCCAGCAGCTTAGTTCCGACTAACGAGCAGTACTTC CASSLVPTNEQYF NA TRBV7-6 NA TRBJ2-7
TGTGCCAGCAGCTTAGCCCCGAGCGGGGGACCAAACAATGAGCAGTTCTTC CASSLAPSGGPNNEQFF TRBD2 TRBV11-2 NA TRBJ2-1
TGTGCCAGCAGTCCTCCGGGACTCCTTGCGGATGAAGCTTTCTTT CASSPPGLLADEAFF NA TRBV28 NA TRBJ1-1
TGTGCCAGCAGCCTCCACAGGGGACAGAGGGGAAACACTGAAGCTTTCTTT CASSLHRGQRGNTEAFF TRBD1 TRBV28 few TRBJ1-1
TGTGCCAGCAGCTTCTCGCCGGTAGCTAATGAAAAACTGTTTTTT CASSFSPVANEKLFF NA TRBV7-9 NA TRBJ1-4
TGCGCCAGCAGCCTACAGGTCCCGAACACTGAAGCTTTCTTT CASSLQVPNTEAFF NA TRBV4-1 NA TRBJ1-1
TGTGCCAGCAGCGTAGGCGGTCCGGGAGGAAACACCATATATTTT CASSVGGPGGNTIYF NA TRBV9 NA TRBJ1-3
TGCAGCGTTTCCACCGGGACAAGTTATGAAAAACTGTTTTTT CSVSTGTSYEKLFF NA TRBV29-1 NA TRBJ1-4
TGTGCCAGCAGCATCGGCACAGATACGCAGTATTTT CASSIGTDTQYF NA TRBV5-4 NA TRBJ2-3
TGTGCCACCAGCAGAGATATCGGGGGGCTCTACACTGAAGCTTTCTTT CATSRDIGGLYTEAFF NA TRBV15 NA TRBJ1-1
TGTGCCAGCAGTCTACAGCAGCCTAACCAAGAGACCCAGTACTTC CASSLQQPNQETQYF NA TRBV28 NA TRBJ2-5
TGTGCCAGCAGTTCAAACAGGTGGGGCAATCAGCCCCAGCATTTT CASSSNRWGNQPQHF NA TRBV28 NA TRBJ1-5
TGTGCCAGCAGACCAGGGGGTGGGAACTATGGCTACACCTTC CASRPGGGNYGYTF TRBD1 TRBV6-4 once TRBJ1-2
TGCGCCAGCAGCGATCTAGCGGGGGGCAATGAGCAGTTCTTC CASSDLAGGNEQFF TRBD2 TRBV5-1 NA TRBJ2-1
TGTGCCAGCACCCGTTGGGCGCGTGCTGAGCAGTTCTTC CASTRWARAEQFF NA TRBV11-2 NA TRBJ2-1
TGCGCCAGCAGCTTGGCCACGGGACAGGGGGCCTCTGGGGCCAACGTCCTGACTTTC CASSLATGQGASGANVLTF TRBD1 TRBV5-1 NA TRBJ2-6
TGTGCCAGCAGCTTAGTACTAGCGGGGGGGTATCATGAGACCCAGTACTTC CASSLVLAGGYHETQYF TRBD2 TRBV7-2 NA TRBJ2-5
TGTGCCAGCAGCTTAGGACAGGGGGCGCATTTTTTT CASSLGQGAHFF TRBD1 TRBV5-6 NA TRBJ2-3
TGTGCCATCAGTGATGCCGGGACGCCGGGAGGCACTGAAGCTTTCTTT CAISDAGTPGGTEAFF NA TRBV10-3 NA TRBJ1-1
TGTGCCAGCAGCGAGACCGGGACTAGCGTAACCGGGGAGCTGTTTTTT CASSETGTSVTGELFF TRBD2 TRBV5-8 NA TRBJ2-2
TGCGCCAGCAGCTGGAGCCTGGGGGGGGCGAACACTGAAGCTTTCTTT CASSWSLGGANTEAFF NA TRBV5-1 NA TRBJ1-1
TGCAGTGCTAGTCACGGGGGGGGCAATGAGCAGTTCTTC CSASHGGGNEQFF TRBD2 TRBV20-1 NA TRBJ2-1
TGTGCCAGCAGCCAGCGCTATAGCAATCAGCCCCAGCATTTT CASSQRYSNQPQHF NA TRBV3-1/TRBV3-2 NA TRBJ1-5